The rows below give T cell receptor beta chains drawn from one sample of a study of blood T cell repertoires in COVID-19. Profiled with immunoSEQ multiplex PCR; TCRdb holds only in-frame clones, not every one. This sample carries around 220,000 clones, 70% to 90% of them seen once, and the ten largest clones take more than 1.4%. Material: peripheral blood. These TCRs come from a man aged 18 to 29 with active or convalescent COVID-19. Both conserved end residues are part of each CDR3. D genes are given only for firm matches.

TRBJ2-7	TRBV15	.	TGTGCCACCAGCAGAGATAGAGGGGAGCAGTACTTC	CATSRDRGEQYF
TRBJ2-2	TRBV7-3	TRBD1	TGTGCCAGCAGCCAGACAGGGATCGCCGGGGAGCTGTTTTTT	CASSQTGIAGELFF
TRBJ2-5	TRBV10-3	TRBD2	TGTGCCATCAGCGCAACCTTAGCGGGAGGAAACCAAGAGACCCAGTACTTC	CAISATLAGGNQETQYF
TRBJ2-3	TRBV6-5	.	TGTGCCAGCAGTCTCTCCACAGGGACAGATACGCAGTATTTT	CASSLSTGTDTQYF
TRBJ2-7	TRBV2	.	TGTGCCAGCAGTGACGAGGCCGAGCAGTACTTC	CASSDEAEQYF
TRBJ2-2	TRBV4-2	TRBD2	TGTGCCAGCAGCCCGGGGGTAGGACTAGGGTACACCGGGGAGCTGTTTTTT	CASSPGVGLGYTGELFF
TRBJ1-5	TRBV28	.	TGTGCCAGCAGAAAAGGGGGGGGAAGCAATCAGCCCCAGCATTTT	CASRKGGGSNQPQHF
TRBJ1-2	TRBV2	.	TGTGCCAGCAGTGAATTGTGTCGTGACTATGGCTACACCTTC	CASSELCRDYGYTF
TRBJ2-1	TRBV5-1	TRBD2	TGCGCCAGCAGCTTGGATCTAGCGGGGGGCTACAATGAGCAGTTCTTC	CASSLDLAGGYNEQFF
TRBJ2-1	TRBV7-8	.	TGTGCCAGCAGCTTAACTAGATCGATGGTTGGGGATGAGCAGTTCTTC	CASSLTRSMVGDEQFF
TRBJ1-5	TRBV7-2	.	TGTGCCAGCAGCTTACAGGAGGGCAATCAGCCCCAGCATTTT	CASSLQEGNQPQHF
TRBJ2-4	TRBV28	TRBD1	TGTGCCACCTTTGATAGGACAGGGGGCAGGCGGCGGGAAAACATTCAGTACTTC	CATFDRTGGRRRENIQYF
TRBJ1-2	TRBV5-1	TRBD1	TGCGCCAGCAGCTTGGTTGCGGGACAGGGGGACTATGGCTACACCTTC	CASSLVAGQGDYGYTF
TRBJ2-7	TRBV19	TRBD2	TGTGCCAGTAGTATTCGGGCGGGAGCGTCCTACGAGCAGTACTTC	CASSIRAGASYEQYF
TRBJ1-2	TRBV12-3/TRBV12-4	TRBD1	TGTGCCAGCAGTCCAACAGGGGACTATGGCTACACCTTC	CASSPTGDYGYTF
TRBJ2-5	TRBV7-8	.	TGTGCCAGCAGCTTAGGAAGGAGACAGGCGACGATGGAGACCCAGTACTTC	CASSLGRRQATMETQYF
TRBJ2-3	TRBV6-4	TRBD2	TGTGCCAGCAGTGACTCGGGGACTAGCGGGACAGATACGCAGTATTTT	CASSDSGTSGTDTQYF
TRBJ1-3	TRBV9	.	TGTGCCAGCAGCGTTGGGACTTCTTACTCTGGAAACACCATATATTTT	CASSVGTSYSGNTIYF
TRBJ2-7	TRBV18	.	TGTGCCAGCTCACAGAGGACAGCGTCCGAGCAGTACTTC	CASSQRTASEQYF
TRBJ1-6	TRBV28	TRBD1	TGTGCCAGCAGTCCCGGGACAGGGAGGAATTCACCCCTCCACTTT	CASSPGTGRNSPLHF